The text below deals with one T cell receptor beta chain. Antigen unknown. This sample is drawn from a study of graft-versus-host responses after intestinal transplantation. Sequenced by immunoSEQ multiplex PCR; TCRdb stores in-frame clones only, minus some. The profile covers some 110,000 clones, with over 85% appearing a single time and 0.2% to 0.25% taken by the ten largest. CDR1 is LNHDA, CDR2 SQIVND, per germline (reference sequence). The CDR3 contains 15 residues. With 8 bases removed from V and 3 bases from J, the gap between germline ends came to 18 bases. This clonotype was obtained from a human donor who was the organ donor for an intestinal transplant. This chain joins TRBV19 and TRBJ2-3, with D maybe TRBD2 (5 bases). The sample in question was unstimulated CD4+ T cells sorted from spleen or lymph node cells, obtained before transplant. CDR3 in amino acids: CASGRTSPVTDTQYF. The CDR3 DNA reads TGTGCCAGTGGTCGGACTTCCCCAGTGACAGATACGCAGTATTTT.